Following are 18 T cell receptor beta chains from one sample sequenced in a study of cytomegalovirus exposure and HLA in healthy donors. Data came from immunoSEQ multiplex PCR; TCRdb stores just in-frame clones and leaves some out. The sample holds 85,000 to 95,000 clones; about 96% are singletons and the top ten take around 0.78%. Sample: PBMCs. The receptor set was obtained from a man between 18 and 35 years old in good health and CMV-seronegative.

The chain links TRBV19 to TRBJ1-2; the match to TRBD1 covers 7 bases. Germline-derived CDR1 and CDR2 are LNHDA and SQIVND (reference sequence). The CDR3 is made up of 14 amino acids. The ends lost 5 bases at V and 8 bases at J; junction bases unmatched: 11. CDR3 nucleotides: TGTGCCAGTAGTCTTACAGGGGCCGCTGGGGGCTACACCTTC. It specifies CASSLTGAAGGYTF.

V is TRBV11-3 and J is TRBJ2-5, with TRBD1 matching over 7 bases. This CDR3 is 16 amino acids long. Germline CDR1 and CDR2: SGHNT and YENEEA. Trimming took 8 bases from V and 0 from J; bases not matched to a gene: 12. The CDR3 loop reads CASGQDSFKHQETQYF. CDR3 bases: TGTGCCAGCGGACAGGACAGCTTCAAACACCAAGAGACCCAGTACTTC.

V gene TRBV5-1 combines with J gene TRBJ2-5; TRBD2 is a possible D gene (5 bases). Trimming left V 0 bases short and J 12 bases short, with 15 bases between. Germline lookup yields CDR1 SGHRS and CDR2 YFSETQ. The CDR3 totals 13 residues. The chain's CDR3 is CASSLEVGDPKYF. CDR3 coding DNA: TGCGCCAGCAGCTTGGAGGTCGGGGATCCCAAGTACTTC.

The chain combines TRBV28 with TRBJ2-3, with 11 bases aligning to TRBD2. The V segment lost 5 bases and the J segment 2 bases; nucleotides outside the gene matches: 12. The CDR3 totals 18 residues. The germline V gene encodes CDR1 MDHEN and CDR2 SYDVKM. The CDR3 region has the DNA TGTGCCAGCAGTCTCACTAAACTAGCGGGGGAGCTCACAGATACGCAGTATTTT. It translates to CASSLTKLAGELTDTQYF.

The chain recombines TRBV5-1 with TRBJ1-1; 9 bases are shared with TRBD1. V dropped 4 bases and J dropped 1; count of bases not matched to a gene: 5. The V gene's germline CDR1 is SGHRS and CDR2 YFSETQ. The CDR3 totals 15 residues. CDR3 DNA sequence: TGCGCCAGCAGCCCGGGGACAGGGAAGAACACTGAAGCTTTCTTT. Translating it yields CASSPGTGKNTEAFF.

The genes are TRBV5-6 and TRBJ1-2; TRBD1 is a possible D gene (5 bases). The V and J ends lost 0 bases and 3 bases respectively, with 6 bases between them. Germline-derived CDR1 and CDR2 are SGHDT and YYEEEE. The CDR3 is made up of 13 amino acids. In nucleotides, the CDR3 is TGTGCCAGCAGCTTGGTACAGGACTATGGCTACACCTTC. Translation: CASSLVQDYGYTF.

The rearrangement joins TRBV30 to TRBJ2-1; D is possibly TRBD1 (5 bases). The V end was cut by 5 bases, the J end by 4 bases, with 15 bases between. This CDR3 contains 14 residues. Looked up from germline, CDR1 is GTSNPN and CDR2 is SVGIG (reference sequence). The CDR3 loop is CAWAKGKTYNEQFF. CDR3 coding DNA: TGTGCCTGGGCCAAGGGGAAAACATACAATGAGCAGTTCTTC.

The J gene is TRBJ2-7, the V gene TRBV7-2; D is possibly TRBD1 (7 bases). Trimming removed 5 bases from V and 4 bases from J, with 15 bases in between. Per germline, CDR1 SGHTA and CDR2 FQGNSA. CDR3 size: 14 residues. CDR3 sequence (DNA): TGTGCCAGCAGCAGGGGGGACAGAGTTTACGAGCAGTACGTC. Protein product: CASSRGDRVYEQYV.

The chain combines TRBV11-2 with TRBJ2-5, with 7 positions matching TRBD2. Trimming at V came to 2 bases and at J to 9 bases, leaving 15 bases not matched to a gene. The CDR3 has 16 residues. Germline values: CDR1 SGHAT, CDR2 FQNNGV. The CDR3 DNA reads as TGTGCCAGCAGCTTATCGATCAGCGGGACCTGGGGTGCCCAGTACTTC. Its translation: CASSLSISGTWGAQYF.

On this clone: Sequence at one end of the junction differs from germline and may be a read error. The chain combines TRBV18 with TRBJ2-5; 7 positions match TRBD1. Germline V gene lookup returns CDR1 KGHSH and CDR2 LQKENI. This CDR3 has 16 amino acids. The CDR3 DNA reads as TGTGCCAGCTCACCGAGGGGCAGGGGGATACAAGATACCCAGTACTTC. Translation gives CASSPRGRGIQDTQYF.

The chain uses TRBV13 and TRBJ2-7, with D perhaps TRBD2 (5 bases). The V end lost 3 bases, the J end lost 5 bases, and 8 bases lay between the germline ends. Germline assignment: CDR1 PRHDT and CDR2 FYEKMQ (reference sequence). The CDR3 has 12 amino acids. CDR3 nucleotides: TGTGCCAGCAGCTTCTTCGGGAACGAGCAGTACTTC. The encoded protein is CASSFFGNEQYF.

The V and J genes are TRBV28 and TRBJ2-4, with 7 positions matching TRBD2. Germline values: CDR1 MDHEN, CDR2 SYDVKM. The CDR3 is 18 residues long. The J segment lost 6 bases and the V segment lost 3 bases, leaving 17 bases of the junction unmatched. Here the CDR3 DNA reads TGTGCCAGCAGTTTCCGTTTTATGGCTAGCGGCTTCGGAAACATTCAGTACTTC. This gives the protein CASSFRFMASGFGNIQYF. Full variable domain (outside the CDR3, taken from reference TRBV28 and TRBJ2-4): DVKVTQSSRYLVKRTGEKVFLECVQDMDHENMFWYRQDPGLGLRLIYFSYDVKMKEKGDIPEGYSVSREKKERFSLILESASTNQTSMYLCASSFRFMASGFGNIQYFGAGTRLSVL.

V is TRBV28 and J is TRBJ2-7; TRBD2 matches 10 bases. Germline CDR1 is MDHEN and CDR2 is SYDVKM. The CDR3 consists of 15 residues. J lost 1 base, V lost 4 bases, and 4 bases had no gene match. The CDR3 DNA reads TGTGCCAGCAGTTCAAGCGGGAGGGAGTCCTACGAGCAGTACTTC. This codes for CASSSSGRESYEQYF.

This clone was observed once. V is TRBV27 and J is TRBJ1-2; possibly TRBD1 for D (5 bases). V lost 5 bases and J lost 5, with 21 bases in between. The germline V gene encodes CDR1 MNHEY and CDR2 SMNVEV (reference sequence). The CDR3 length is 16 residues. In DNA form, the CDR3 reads TGTGCCAGCAGTCTCCGGGGCGGGGGAGGGTCATATGGCTACACCTTC. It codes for CASSLRGGGGSYGYTF.

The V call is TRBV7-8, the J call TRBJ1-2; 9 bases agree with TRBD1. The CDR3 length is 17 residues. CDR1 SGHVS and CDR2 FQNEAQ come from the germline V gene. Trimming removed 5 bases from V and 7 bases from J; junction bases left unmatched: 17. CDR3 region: CASSLGSSRDRVGGYTF. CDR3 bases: TGTGCCAGCAGCCTAGGCTCGTCCCGGGACAGGGTTGGTGGCTACACCTTC.

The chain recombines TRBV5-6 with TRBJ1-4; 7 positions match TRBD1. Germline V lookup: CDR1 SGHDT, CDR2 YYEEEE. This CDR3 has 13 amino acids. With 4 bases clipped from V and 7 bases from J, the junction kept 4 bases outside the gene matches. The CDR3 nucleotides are TGTGCCAGCAGCGGAGGACAGGCTGAAAAACTGTTTTTT. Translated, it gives CASSGGQAEKLFF.

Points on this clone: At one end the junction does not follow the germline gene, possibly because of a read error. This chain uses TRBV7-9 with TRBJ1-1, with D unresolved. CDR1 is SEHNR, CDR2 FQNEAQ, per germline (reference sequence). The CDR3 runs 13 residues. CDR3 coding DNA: TGTGTCAGCAGCTTTTATAGCGACACTGAAGCTTTCTTT. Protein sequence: CVSSFYSDTEAFF. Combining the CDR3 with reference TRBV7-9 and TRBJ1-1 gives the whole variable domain DTGVSQNPRHKITKRGQNVTFRCDPISEHNRLYWYRQTLGQGPEFLTYFQNEAQLEKSRLLSDRFSAERPKGSFSTLEIQRTEQGDSAMYLCVSSFYSDTEAFFGQGTRLTVV.

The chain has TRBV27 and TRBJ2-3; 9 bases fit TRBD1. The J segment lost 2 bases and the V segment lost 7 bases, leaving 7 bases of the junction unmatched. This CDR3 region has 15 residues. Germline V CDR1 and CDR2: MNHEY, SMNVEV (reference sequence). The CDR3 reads CASTNRGRDTDTQYF. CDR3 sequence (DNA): TGTGCCAGCACGAACAGGGGGCGGGACACAGATACGCAGTATTTT.